The count of the clone carrying this T cell receptor beta chain is one. Its antigen remains unknown. TCRdb's table, derived via immunoSEQ multiplex PCR, lists solely in-frame clones and lacks some. The table shows 100,000 or so clones, with more than 75% occurring only once. The sample originates from a study of T cell responses to AZD1222 COVID-19 vaccine. General observations from the study: Most donors were white British and more were female, and clonal diversity was possibly underestimated. Spike-specific TCR breadth rose after two AZD1222 doses, and depth rose as well. Repertoire sampling occurred only after the peak T cell response. Unmutated variant regions are reportedly the target of nearly half of TCRs that are spike-specific.

The CDR3 has 14 amino acids. V trimming: 6 bases; J trimming: 3 bases; junction bases outside the gene matches: 5. Germline values: CDR1 MNHEY, CDR2 SVGAGI. This sequence joins TRBV6-5 and TRBJ2-7, with 10 bases matching TRBD1. This receptor was taken from an adult in good health. The sample here was peripheral blood, taken on day 0 of AZD1222 vaccination. The CDR3 protein is CASRGQGGIYEQYF. For the CDR3, the DNA is TGTGCCAGCAGAGGACAGGGGGGGATCTACGAGCAGTACTTC.